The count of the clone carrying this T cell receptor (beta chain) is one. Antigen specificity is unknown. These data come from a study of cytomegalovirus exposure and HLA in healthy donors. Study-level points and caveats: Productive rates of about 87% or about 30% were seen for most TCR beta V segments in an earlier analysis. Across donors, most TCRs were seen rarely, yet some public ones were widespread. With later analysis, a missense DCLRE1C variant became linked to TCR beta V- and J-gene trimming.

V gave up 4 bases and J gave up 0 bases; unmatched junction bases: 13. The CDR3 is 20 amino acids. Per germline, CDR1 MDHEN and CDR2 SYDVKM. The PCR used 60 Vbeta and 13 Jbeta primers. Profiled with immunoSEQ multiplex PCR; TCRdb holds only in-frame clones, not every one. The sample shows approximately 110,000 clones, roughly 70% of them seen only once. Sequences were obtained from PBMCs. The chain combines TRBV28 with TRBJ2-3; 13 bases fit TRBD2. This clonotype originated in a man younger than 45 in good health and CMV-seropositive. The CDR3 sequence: CASSYGLAGVLKGSTDTQYF. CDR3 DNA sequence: TGTGCCAGCAGTTACGGACTAGCGGGAGTCCTAAAGGGTAGCACAGATACGCAGTATTTT.